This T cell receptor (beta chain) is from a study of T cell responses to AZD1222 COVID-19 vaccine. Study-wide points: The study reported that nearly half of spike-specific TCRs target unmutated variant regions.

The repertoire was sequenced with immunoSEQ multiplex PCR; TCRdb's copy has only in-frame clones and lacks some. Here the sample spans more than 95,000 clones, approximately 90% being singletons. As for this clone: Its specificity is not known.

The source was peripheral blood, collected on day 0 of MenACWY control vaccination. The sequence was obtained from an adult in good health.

CDR3 nucleotides: TGTGCCAGCAGTTTTTGGGCAGGCTACGAGCAGTACTTC. Its translation: CASSFWAGYEQYF. The rearrangement joins TRBV27 to TRBJ2-7; D uncertain. Per germline, CDR1 MNHEY and CDR2 SMNVEV (reference sequence). Trimming removed 3 bases from V and 3 bases from J, with 9 bases in between. The CDR3 runs 13 residues.